This passage covers 5 T cell receptor beta chains from one sample sequenced in a study of T cells in Graves' hyperthyroidism and ophthalmopathy. TCR beta CDR3 regions were amplified from RNA. Using the HTBI primer set, a first-round RT-PCR was run on the TCR CDR3. A single record per CDR3 protein comes from TCRdb applying MiXCR to the multiplex PCR reads. The sample yields hundreds of thousands of distinct CDR3 sequences, about two fifths seen once. Sequences were obtained from blood. The origin of the receptors is a man aged 18 to 30 with Graves' hyperthyroidism.

This clonotype has only a few counts. The V and J genes are TRBV2 and TRBJ1-6; D may be TRBD1 (6 bases). The germline V and J ends were trimmed by 4 bases and 7 bases, with 8 bases remaining between them. Germline V gene data show CDR1 as SNHLY and CDR2 as FYNNEI. The CDR3 length is 13 residues. CDR3 sequence: CASSGGTNSPLHF. The CDR3, as DNA: TGTGCCAGCAGTGGGGGGACAAATTCACCCCTCCACTTT.

Ten or more counts support this clonotype. The chain carries TRBV9 and TRBJ2-7; 8 nucleotides line up with TRBD1. Germline V gene sequence: CDR1 SGDLS, CDR2 YYNGEE. The CDR3 covers 14 residues. V lost 3 bases to trimming and J lost 3 bases; unmatched junction nucleotides: 5. Here the CDR3 DNA reads TGTGCCAGCAGCGCGGGACAGGCGATCTACGAGCAGTACTTC. It encodes CASSAGQAIYEQYF.

Notes on this clonotype: A read error is possible here, since a much larger clone lies one base away. V is TRBV12-3 or TRBV12-4 and J is TRBJ2-2, with 10 bases matching TRBD2. This CDR3 spans 17 amino acids. The V segment lost 5 bases and the J segment 8 bases; nucleotides outside the gene matches: 14. CDR3 nucleotide sequence: TGTGCCAGCAGTGACCCCGTTCTAGCGGGAGAAATTGGGGAGCTGTTTTTT. Its protein is CASSDPVLAGEIGELFF.

This chain links TRBV6-1 with TRBJ2-7, with 8 bases that match TRBD2. The CDR3 has 16 residues. Looked up from germline, CDR1 is MNHNS and CDR2 is SASEGT. V trimming: 6 bases; J trimming: 0 bases; junction bases outside the gene matches: 10. CDR3 amino acids: CASSSPGGGSSYEQYF. In DNA form, the CDR3 reads TGTGCCAGCAGCTCCCCCGGGGGGGGAAGCTCCTACGAGCAGTACTTC.

In its sample, this clonotype was seen many times. The rearrangement links TRBV10-3 to TRBJ1-1, with 7 bases identical to TRBD1. V shed 6 bases and J 8 bases; nucleotides not matched to a gene: 6. The germline CDR1 and CDR2 sequences are ENHRY and SYGVKD. This CDR3 is built from 12 residues. CDR3: CAISGTGVEAFF. The CDR3 nucleotides read TGTGCCATCAGCGGAACAGGGGTGGAAGCTTTCTTT.